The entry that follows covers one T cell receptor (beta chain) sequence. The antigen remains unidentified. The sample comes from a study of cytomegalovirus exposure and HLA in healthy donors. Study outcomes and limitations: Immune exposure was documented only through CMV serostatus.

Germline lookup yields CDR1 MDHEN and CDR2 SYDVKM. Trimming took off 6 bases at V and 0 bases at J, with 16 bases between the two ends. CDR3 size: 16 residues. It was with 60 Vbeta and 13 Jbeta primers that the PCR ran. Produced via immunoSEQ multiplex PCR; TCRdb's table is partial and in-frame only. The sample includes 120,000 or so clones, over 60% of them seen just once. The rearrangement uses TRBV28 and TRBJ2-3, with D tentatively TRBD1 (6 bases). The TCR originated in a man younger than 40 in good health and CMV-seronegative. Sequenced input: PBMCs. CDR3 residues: CASSFTGRASTDTQYF. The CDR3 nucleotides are TGTGCCAGCAGCTTTACAGGGCGGGCTAGCACAGATACGCAGTATTTT.